The rows below give T cell receptor beta chains drawn from one sample of a study of blood T cell repertoires in COVID-19. The table came from immunoSEQ multiplex PCR; TCRdb's copy has only in-frame clones and leaves some out. The sample carries 200,000 to 250,000 clones, around 85% recorded once. Sample: peripheral blood. These receptors were taken from a woman under 40 who had recovered from COVID-19. Each CDR3 is given with its conserved first and last residue. D genes are given only for firm matches. Size is omitted from some rows. Given values are once, few, many or a class for expanded clones.

>TRBV23-1|TRBJ1-2|.|.
TGCGCCAGCAGGCTAGACCGTAACTATGGCTACACCTTC
CASRLDRNYGYTF
>TRBV29-1|TRBJ1-2|.|.
TGCAGCGGTGACAGGATCAACTATGGCTACACCTTC
CSGDRINYGYTF
>TRBV5-1|TRBJ1-2|.|.
TGCGCCAGCAGCTTAGAACTCTTCTATGGCTACACCTTC
CASSLELFYGYTF
>TRBV3-1/TRBV3-2|TRBJ1-5|.|.
TGTGCCAGCAGCCAAGGCACAGGACCCTATCAGCCCCAGCATTTT
CASSQGTGPYQPQHF
>TRBV6-5|TRBJ2-1|TRBD2|.
TGTGCCAGCAGTTACTCACGGCGGGGGACCTACAATGAGCAGTTCTTC
CASSYSRRGTYNEQFF
>TRBV4-3|TRBJ1-2|.|.
TGCGCCAGCAGCCAAGATTGGCGGGACGGAGCTCTCTATGGCTACACCTTC
CASSQDWRDGALYGYTF
>TRBV11-2|TRBJ2-7|.|.
TGTGCCAGCAGCTTAGATCGGGGGTCCTACGAGCAGTACTTC
CASSLDRGSYEQYF
>TRBV6-2/TRBV6-3|TRBJ1-3|.|.
TGTGCCAGCAGTTACTCGAGGGACTCAATTTCCAGCTCTGGAAACACCATATATTTT
CASSYSRDSISSSGNTIYF
>TRBV5-5|TRBJ2-1|TRBD2|once
TGTGCCAGCCCCGGGAGGCCTAGCGGGGGGGCCAATGAGCAGTTCTTC
CASPGRPSGGANEQFF
>TRBV4-1|TRBJ2-1|TRBD2|.
TGCGCCAGCAGCCAGGTCAGCGGGGACGCCTACAATGAGCAGTTCTTC
CASSQVSGDAYNEQFF
>TRBV30|TRBJ1-2|.|.
TGTGCCTCCCTCTGGGTAGAGGGTGGCTACACCTTC
CASLWVEGGYTF
>TRBV18|TRBJ2-2|TRBD1|.
TGTGCCAGCTCACCCATGACAGGGGCCAACACCGGGGAGCTGTTTTTT
CASSPMTGANTGELFF
>TRBV13|TRBJ2-1|TRBD2|.
TGTGCCAGCAGCTCTATCTTTACGTCTTCGGGAGGGGACACCAACAATGAGCAGTTCTTC
CASSSIFTSSGGDTNNEQFF
>TRBV11-2|TRBJ2-3|TRBD1|.
TGTGCCAGCAGCTCCCGGGACAGGGTACATGCTACGCAGTATTTT
CASSSRDRVHATQYF
>TRBV10-3|TRBJ1-5|TRBD1|.
TGTGCCATCAGTCCGGGACAGTCCTCAACCCAAGGGCCCCAGCATTTT
CAISPGQSSTQGPQHF
>TRBV11-2|TRBJ1-2|.|.
TGTGCCAGCAGCTTAGGAACAGGGATCTCAGCTAACTATGGCTACACCTTC
CASSLGTGISANYGYTF
>TRBV7-8|TRBJ2-5|TRBD2|.
TGTGCCAGCAGCTTCCGGGACTATGAAGAGACCCAGTACTTC
CASSFRDYEETQYF
>TRBV6-2/TRBV6-3|TRBJ1-3|.|.
TGTGCCAGCAGCCTAACAGGGACGGCGGGAAACACCATATATTTT
CASSLTGTAGNTIYF
>TRBV6-5|TRBJ2-1|TRBD2|.
TGTGCCAGCAGGATAACTAGCGGGCGTTACAATGAGCAGTTCTTC
CASRITSGRYNEQFF
>TRBV7-3|TRBJ1-6|TRBD1|.
TGTGCCAGCAGCTTAAGGGGACAAATAGACAGGGCTGGGAGTTCACCCCTCCACTTT
CASSLRGQIDRAGSSPLHF
>TRBV4-3|TRBJ1-6|TRBD1|.
TGCGCCAGCAGCCAAAGTGACAGGGTGGATAATTCACCCCTCCACTTT
CASSQSDRVDNSPLHF
>TRBV15|TRBJ1-2|TRBD1|.
TGTGCCACCAGCAGAAGGACAGGGTTCTCTAACTATGGCTACACCTTC
CATSRRTGFSNYGYTF
>TRBV6-8|TRBJ2-7|TRBD2|.
TGTGCCAGCAGTCCCCGACTAGCTTCTTACGAGCAGTACTTC
CASSPRLASYEQYF
>TRBV6-1|TRBJ1-2|.|once
TGTGCCAGCAGTGAAAGGCGAGGGCCCGCTAACTATGGCTACACCTTC
CASSERRGPANYGYTF
>TRBV5-1|TRBJ2-2|TRBD2|.
TGCGCCAGCAGCCAAACACCGGGACTAGTACAAACCGGGGAGCTGTTTTTT
CASSQTPGLVQTGELFF